The entry below describes one TCR beta chain. Its specificity is not known. This entry is derived from a study of T-cell reconstitution after alpha-beta-depleted transplantation in children. Study-wide results and limits: Surviving recipient T cells and thymic progenitors produced the high day-60 TCRbeta diversity seen in some patients. Several hundred expanded graft clones reportedly gave rise to the alpha-beta T cells present about two months after transplant. By one year post-transplant, T-cell counts and diversity largely arose from T cells that were newly produced.

This CDR3 has 16 amino acids. The germline V and J ends were trimmed by 5 bases and 7 bases, with 20 bases remaining between them. Germline CDR1 is SEHNR and CDR2 is FQNEAQ (reference sequence). TCRbeta library preparation incorporated unique molecular identifiers. MiXCR, applied by TCRdb to the PCR reads, yields one record per CDR3 protein. Of about 830,000 distinct CDR3 sequences listed, about 16% are singletons. V gene TRBV7-9 combines with J gene TRBJ1-4, with a tentative D call TRBD1 (6 bases). The TCR was taken from a male patient younger than 18 who had a stem cell transplant for acute lymphoblastic leukemia, so the T cells may come from the graft donor. Sequencing was performed on PBMCs, mostly from graft donor cells, taken 360 days after TCRalphabeta/CD19-depleted stem cell transplant. This CDR3 is CASSAHRELGSEKLFF. CDR3 in DNA: TGTGCCAGCAGCGCGCACAGGGAACTGGGGAGTGAAAAACTGTTTTTT. The full variable domain, rest sourced from reference TRBV7-9 and TRBJ1-4, is DTGVSQNPRHKITKRGQNVTFRCDPISEHNRLYWYRQTLGQGPEFLTYFQNEAQLEKSRLLSDRFSAERPKGSFSTLEIQRTEQGDSAMYLCASSAHRELGSEKLFFGSGTQLSVL.